A single sample is the source of the 10 T cell receptor beta chains below, sequenced in a study of siplizumab effects on memory and regulatory T cells. Profiled with immunoSEQ multiplex PCR; TCRdb holds only in-frame clones, not every one. The table lists 94,000 or so clones, under 95% of them singletons. Sequencing was carried out using CD8+ T cells sorted from blood. The receptors derive from a human donor in good health.

The CDR3 DNA follows: TGTGCCAGCAGCGTAGCTGGGGGCGGCAATGAGCAGTTCTTC. As protein: CASSVAGGGNEQFF. The J gene is TRBJ2-1, the V gene TRBV9, with D maybe TRBD1 (6 bases). Germline V CDR1 and CDR2: SGDLS, YYNGEE. Trimming took 0 bases from V and 6 from J, leaving 10 bases between them. The CDR3 is made up of 14 amino acids.

J is TRBJ1-1 and V is TRBV28, with D unresolved. Germline CDR1 is MDHEN and CDR2 is SYDVKM. CDR3 length: 13 amino acids. V dropped 6 bases and J dropped 0 bases, with 8 bases sitting between them. CDR3: CASRKVVNTEAFF. DNA of the CDR3: TGTGCCAGCAGAAAAGTTGTGAACACTGAAGCTTTCTTT. Full variable domain (missing parts from reference TRBV28 and TRBJ1-1): DVKVTQSSRYLVKRTGEKVFLECVQDMDHENMFWYRQDPGLGLRLIYFSYDVKMKEKGDIPEGYSVSREKKERFSLILESASTNQTSMYLCASRKVVNTEAFFGQGTRLTVV.

CDR3 DNA sequence: TGTGCCAGCAGCTTAGATGGCAGAGAGGACTATGGCTACACCTTC. Protein sequence: CASSLDGREDYGYTF. This chain uses TRBV7-2 with TRBJ1-2; D is unclear. The CDR3 loop spans 15 amino acids. Germline V CDR1 and CDR2: SGHTA, FQGNSA. The germline V and J ends were trimmed by 1 base and 3 bases, with 12 bases remaining between them.

The chain carries TRBV7-9 and TRBJ2-3; 12 bases map to TRBD2. With V trimmed by 5 bases and J by 5 bases, 8 bases remained unmatched. The CDR3 is 16 residues long. Germline V CDR1 and CDR2: SEHNR, FQNEAQ (reference sequence). Here the CDR3 reads CASSPRTSGVKDTQYF. CDR3 nucleotides: TGTGCCAGCAGCCCTCGGACTAGCGGGGTAAAAGATACGCAGTATTTT.

This sequence joins TRBV7-9 and TRBJ1-2; D is uncertain. The germline gives CDR1 SEHNR, CDR2 FQNEAQ (reference sequence). This CDR3 is 15 amino acids long. V dropped 5 bases and J dropped 6 bases, with 19 bases sitting between them. CDR3: CASSPAGSHPDGYTF. The CDR3 nucleotides read TGTGCCAGCAGCCCAGCAGGATCCCACCCGGATGGCTACACCTTC.

The chain has TRBV2 and TRBJ2-3, with TRBD1 matching 8 bases. This CDR3 region has 15 residues. The trim removed 3 bases at V and 4 bases at J, leaving 6 bases unmatched. Germline V gene lookup returns CDR1 SNHLY and CDR2 FYNNEI. The CDR3 region has the DNA TGTGCCAGCAGTGATTGGCAGGGGGCCGCAGATACGCAGTATTTT. Translated, it gives CASSDWQGAADTQYF.

The genes are TRBV19 and TRBJ2-7, with 9 positions matching TRBD1. The junction had 6 bases not matched to a gene; V was cut back by 6 bases and J by 3 bases. The germline V gene encodes CDR1 LNHDA and CDR2 SQIVND (reference sequence). The CDR3 has 14 residues. The CDR3 DNA reads TGTGCCAGTAGAACCGGGACAGGGCTCTACGAGCAGTACTTC. It codes for CASRTGTGLYEQYF.

V gene TRBV14 combines with J gene TRBJ1-3, with D possibly being TRBD1 (5 bases). The germline CDR1 and CDR2 sequences are SGHDN and FVKESK. The V gene lost 0 bases and the J gene lost 11 bases, with 11 bases spanning the gap. The CDR3 length is 13 residues. The CDR3 region has the DNA TGTGCCAGCAGCCAAGATTTACAGGAAGCCATATATTTT. Residues: CASSQDLQEAIYF.

This chain connects TRBV23-1 to TRBJ2-7; TRBD2 matches 8 bases. TRBV23-1 carries the ORF label, with uncertain function. This CDR3 has 17 residues. Trimming cost V 6 bases and J 4 bases; bases outside gene matches: 17. CDR3 protein: CASSPQRPGLGDYEQYF. CDR3 nucleotide sequence: TGCGCCAGCAGCCCACAACGGCCGGGACTAGGAGATTACGAGCAGTACTTC.

The V call is TRBV7-9, the J call TRBJ2-3, with 8 bases that match TRBD2. V shed 5 bases, J shed 1 base, and the junction held 8 bases outside the gene matches. The CDR3 has 16 residues. Germline CDR1 SEHNR, CDR2 FQNEAQ (reference sequence). The CDR3 protein is CASSDEGSGGTDTQYF. The CDR3 coding sequence is TGTGCCAGCAGCGATGAGGGTAGCGGGGGCACAGATACGCAGTATTTT.